This T cell receptor beta chain was recorded in a study of cytomegalovirus exposure and HLA in healthy donors. This clone was recorded once. One end of the junction is discordant with germline, which a read error may explain. The CDR3 runs to 14 residues. Germline loops: CDR1 MGHDK, CDR2 SYGVNS. Researchers ran the PCR with 60 Vbeta and 13 Jbeta primers. Assay used: immunoSEQ multiplex PCR; TCRdb lists only in-frame clones, some missing. The sample has approximately 150,000 clones; about 64% are singletons. The source is a man aged 50 to 60 in good health and CMV-seronegative. The V call is TRBV25-1, the J call TRBJ1-5, with D unclear. Input material: PBMCs. The CDR3 sequence: CASSADYSNQSQHF. In nucleotides, the CDR3 is TGTGCCAGCAGTGCCGATTATAGCAATCAGTCCCAGCATTTT.